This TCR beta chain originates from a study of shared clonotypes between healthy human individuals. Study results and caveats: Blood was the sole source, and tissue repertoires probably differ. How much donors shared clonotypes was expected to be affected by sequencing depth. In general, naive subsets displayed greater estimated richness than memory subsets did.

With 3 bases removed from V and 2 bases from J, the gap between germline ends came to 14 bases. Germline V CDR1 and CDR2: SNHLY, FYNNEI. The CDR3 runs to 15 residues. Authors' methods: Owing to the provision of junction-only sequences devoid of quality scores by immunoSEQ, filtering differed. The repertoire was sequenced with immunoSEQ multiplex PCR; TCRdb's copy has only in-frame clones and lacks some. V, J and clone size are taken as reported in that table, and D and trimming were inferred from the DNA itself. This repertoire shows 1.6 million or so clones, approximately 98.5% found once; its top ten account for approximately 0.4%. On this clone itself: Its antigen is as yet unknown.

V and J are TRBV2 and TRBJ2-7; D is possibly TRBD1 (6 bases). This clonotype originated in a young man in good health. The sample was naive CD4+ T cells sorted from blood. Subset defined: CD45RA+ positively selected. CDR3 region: CASSEQGISAYEQYF. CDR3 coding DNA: TGTGCCAGCAGTGAGCAGGGGATCAGCGCCTACGAGCAGTACTTC.